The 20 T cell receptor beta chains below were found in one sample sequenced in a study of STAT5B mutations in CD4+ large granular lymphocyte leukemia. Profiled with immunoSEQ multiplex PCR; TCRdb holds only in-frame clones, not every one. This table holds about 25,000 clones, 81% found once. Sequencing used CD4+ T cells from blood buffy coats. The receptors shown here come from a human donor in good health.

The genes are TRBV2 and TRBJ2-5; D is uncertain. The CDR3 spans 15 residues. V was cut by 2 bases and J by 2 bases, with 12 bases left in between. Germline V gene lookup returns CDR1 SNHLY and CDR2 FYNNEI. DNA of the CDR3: TGTGCCAGCAGTGAAATGGGTTTGAGGCAAGAGACCCAGTACTTC. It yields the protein CASSEMGLRQETQYF.

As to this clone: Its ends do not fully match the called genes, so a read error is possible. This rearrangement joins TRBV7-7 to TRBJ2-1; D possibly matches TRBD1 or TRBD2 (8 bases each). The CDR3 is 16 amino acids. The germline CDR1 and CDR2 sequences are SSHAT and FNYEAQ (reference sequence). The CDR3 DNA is TGTGCTAGCAGCTTAGCAGGGGGCGATAGCGGGGATGAGCAGTTCTTC. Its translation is CASSLAGGDSGDEQFF.

CDR3 sequence (DNA): TGTGCCAGCAGCAGCTGGGAGGACGAGCAGTACTTC. Translated, it gives CASSSWEDEQYF. The chain joins TRBV27 to TRBJ2-7; maybe TRBD2 (6 bases). V dropped 6 bases and J dropped 5 bases, with 11 bases sitting between them. CDR1 and CDR2 (germline): MNHEY, SMNVEV (reference sequence). This CDR3 spans 12 amino acids.

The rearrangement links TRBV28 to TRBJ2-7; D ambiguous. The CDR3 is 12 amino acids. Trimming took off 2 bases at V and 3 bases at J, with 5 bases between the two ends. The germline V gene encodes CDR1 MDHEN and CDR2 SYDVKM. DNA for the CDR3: TGTGCCAGCAGTTTAACCAGCTACGAGCAGTACGTC. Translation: CASSLTSYEQYV.

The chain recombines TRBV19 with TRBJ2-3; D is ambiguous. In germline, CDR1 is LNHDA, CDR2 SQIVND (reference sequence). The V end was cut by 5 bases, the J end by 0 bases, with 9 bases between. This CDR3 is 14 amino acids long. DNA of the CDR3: TGTGCCAGTAGTCCATCGATAAGCACAGATACGCAGTATTTT. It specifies CASSPSISTDTQYF.

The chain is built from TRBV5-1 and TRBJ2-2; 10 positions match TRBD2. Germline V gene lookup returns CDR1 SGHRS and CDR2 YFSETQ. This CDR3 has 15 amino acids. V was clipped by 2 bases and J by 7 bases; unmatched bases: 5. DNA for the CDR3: TGCGCCAGCAGCTTAGCGGGAGGGGCCGTCGGGGAGCTGTTTTTT. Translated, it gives CASSLAGGAVGELFF.

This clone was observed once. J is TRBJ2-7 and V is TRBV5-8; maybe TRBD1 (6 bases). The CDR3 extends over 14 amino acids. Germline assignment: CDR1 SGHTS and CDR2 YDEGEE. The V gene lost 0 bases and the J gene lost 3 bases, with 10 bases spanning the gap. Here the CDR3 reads CASSLGTGFYEQYF. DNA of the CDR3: TGTGCCAGCAGCTTGGGAACAGGGTTCTACGAGCAGTACTTC.

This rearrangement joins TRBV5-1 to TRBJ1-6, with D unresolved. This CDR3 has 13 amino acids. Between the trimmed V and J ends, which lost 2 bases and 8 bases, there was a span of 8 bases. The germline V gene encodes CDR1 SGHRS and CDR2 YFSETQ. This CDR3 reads CASSFLTDSPLHF. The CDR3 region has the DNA TGCGCCAGCAGCTTTTTGACGGATTCACCCCTCCACTTT.

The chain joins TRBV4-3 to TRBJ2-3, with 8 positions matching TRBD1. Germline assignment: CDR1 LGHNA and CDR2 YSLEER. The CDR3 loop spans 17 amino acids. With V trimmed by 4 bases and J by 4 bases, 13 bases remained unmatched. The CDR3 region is CASSRRAAGGGPDTQYF. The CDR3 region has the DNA TGCGCCAGCAGCCGAAGAGCCGCAGGGGGCGGTCCAGATACGCAGTATTTT.

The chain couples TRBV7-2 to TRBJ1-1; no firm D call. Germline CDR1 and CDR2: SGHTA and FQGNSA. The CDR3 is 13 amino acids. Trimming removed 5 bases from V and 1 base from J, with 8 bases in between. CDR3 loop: CASSPAGNTEAFF. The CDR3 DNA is TGTGCCAGCAGCCCCGCGGGGAACACTGAAGCTTTCTTT.

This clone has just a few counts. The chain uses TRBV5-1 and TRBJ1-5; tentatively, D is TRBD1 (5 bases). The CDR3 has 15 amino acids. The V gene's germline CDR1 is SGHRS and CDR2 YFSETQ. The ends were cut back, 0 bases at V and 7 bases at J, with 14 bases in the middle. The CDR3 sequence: CASSLDLGAGQPQHF. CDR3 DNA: TGCGCCAGCAGCTTGGACCTAGGGGCTGGGCAGCCCCAGCATTTT.

This CDR3 is CASSRRLSGRAQGTGELFF. As DNA, the CDR3 is TGCGCCAGCAGCCGCCGGTTGAGCGGGAGGGCCCAGGGGACCGGGGAGCTGTTTTTT. This chain joins TRBV4-1 and TRBJ2-2; 10 bases are a match to TRBD2. Losses at the gene ends were 4 bases for V and 5 bases for J; bases not matched to a gene: 16. This CDR3 has 19 amino acids. Looked up from germline, CDR1 is MGHRA and CDR2 is YSYEKL.

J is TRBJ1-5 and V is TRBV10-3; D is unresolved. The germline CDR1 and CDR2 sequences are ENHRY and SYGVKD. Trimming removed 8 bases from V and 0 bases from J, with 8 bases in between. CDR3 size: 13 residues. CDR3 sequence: CAIGNYSNQPQHF. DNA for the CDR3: TGTGCCATCGGCAATTATAGCAATCAGCCCCAGCATTTT.

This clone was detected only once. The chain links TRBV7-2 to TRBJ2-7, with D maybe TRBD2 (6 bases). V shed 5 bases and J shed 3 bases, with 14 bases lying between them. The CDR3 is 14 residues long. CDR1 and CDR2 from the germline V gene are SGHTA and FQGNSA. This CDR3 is CASSPQSGVYEQYF. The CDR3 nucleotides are TGTGCCAGCAGCCCACAATCGGGGGTCTACGAGCAGTACTTC.

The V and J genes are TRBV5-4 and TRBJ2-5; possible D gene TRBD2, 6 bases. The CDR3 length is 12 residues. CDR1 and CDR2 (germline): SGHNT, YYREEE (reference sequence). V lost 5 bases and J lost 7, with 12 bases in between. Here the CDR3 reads CASRGGAGTQYF. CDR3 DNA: TGTGCCAGCAGGGGAGGAGCAGGGACCCAGTACTTC.

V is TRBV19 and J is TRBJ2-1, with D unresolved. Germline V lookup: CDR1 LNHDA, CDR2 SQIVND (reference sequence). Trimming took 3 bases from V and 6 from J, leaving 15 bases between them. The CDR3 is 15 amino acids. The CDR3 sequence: CASSIPSQPLNEQFF. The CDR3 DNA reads TGTGCCAGTAGTATCCCCTCGCAGCCTCTCAATGAGCAGTTCTTC.

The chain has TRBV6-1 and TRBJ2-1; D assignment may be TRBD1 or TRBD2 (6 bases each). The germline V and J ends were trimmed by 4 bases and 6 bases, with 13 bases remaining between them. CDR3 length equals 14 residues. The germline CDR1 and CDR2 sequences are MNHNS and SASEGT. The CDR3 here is CASSAVGGFNEQFF. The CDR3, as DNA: TGTGCCAGCAGTGCAGTCGGGGGCTTCAATGAGCAGTTCTTC.

The CDR3 DNA follows: TGTGCCAGCAGTGGAAGGACAGACGGCAATCAGCCCCAGCATTTT. It translates to CASSGRTDGNQPQHF. This chain connects TRBV6-1 to TRBJ1-5, with D perhaps matching TRBD1 (6 bases). Germline V CDR1 and CDR2: MNHNS, SASEGT. The CDR3 totals 15 residues. V was cut by 4 bases and J by 2 bases, with 12 bases left in between.

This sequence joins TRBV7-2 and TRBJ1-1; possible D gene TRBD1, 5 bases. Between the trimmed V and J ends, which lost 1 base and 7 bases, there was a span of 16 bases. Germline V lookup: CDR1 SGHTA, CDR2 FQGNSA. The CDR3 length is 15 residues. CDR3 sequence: CASSLDPGSGNEAFF. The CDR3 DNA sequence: TGTGCCAGCAGCTTAGATCCAGGGAGTGGGAATGAAGCTTTCTTT.

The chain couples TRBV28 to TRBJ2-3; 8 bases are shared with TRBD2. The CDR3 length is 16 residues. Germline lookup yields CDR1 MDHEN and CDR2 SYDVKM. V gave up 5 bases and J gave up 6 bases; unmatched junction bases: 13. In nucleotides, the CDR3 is TGTGCCAGCAGTAAACGGGCCGGGAGGGGCGGGGATACGCAGTATTTT. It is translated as CASSKRAGRGGDTQYF.